These 12 T cell receptor beta chains originate from one sample sequenced in a study of blood T cell repertoires in COVID-19. TCRdb's table, derived via immunoSEQ multiplex PCR, lists solely in-frame clones and lacks some. The data show about 200,000 clones, 94% seen once. Sample: peripheral blood. All receptors come from a young man with COVID-19, enrolled during active disease.

The chain is built from TRBV6-2 or TRBV6-3 and TRBJ2-2, with D maybe TRBD1 (5 bases). Trimming pared 5 bases from V and 11 bases from J, leaving 9 bases between. From germline, CDR1 is MNHEY and CDR2 SVGEGT. This CDR3 contains 11 residues. In DNA form, the CDR3 reads TGTGCCAGCAGTCAAAGGACAGAGCTGTTTTTT. Translated, it gives CASSQRTELFF.

This rearrangement joins TRBV27 to TRBJ2-5; TRBD2 matches 13 bases. With 6 bases clipped from V and 5 bases from J, the junction kept 9 bases outside the gene matches. The germline V gene encodes CDR1 MNHEY and CDR2 SMNVEV (reference sequence). The CDR3 spans 16 residues. The CDR3 here is CASRIQGLAGTETQYF. CDR3 DNA sequence: TGTGCCAGCAGGATACAGGGACTAGCGGGGACGGAGACCCAGTACTTC.

This chain links TRBV19 with TRBJ2-3; D is possibly TRBD2 (7 bases). V lost 9 bases, J lost 0 bases, and 13 bases lay in between. This CDR3 is built from 14 residues. Germline loops: CDR1 LNHDA, CDR2 SQIVND (reference sequence). The CDR3 DNA reads as TGTGCCAGCTGGGGGGGGGCTAGCACAGATACGCAGTATTTT. This codes for CASWGGASTDTQYF.

V gene TRBV5-1 combines with J gene TRBJ1-6; 9 nucleotides match TRBD1. Germline CDR1 is SGHRS and CDR2 is YFSETQ. The length of the CDR3 is 15 residues. The V gene end was trimmed by 3 bases and the J gene end by 8 bases; junction bases not matched to a gene: 6. CDR3 sequence (DNA): TGCGCCAGCAGCTCGGAGACAGGGGGAGATTCACCCCTCCACTTT. Translating gives CASSSETGGDSPLHF.

The genes are TRBV19 and TRBJ1-2, with 7 bases fitting TRBD1. The germline V gene has CDR1 LNHDA and CDR2 SQIVND (reference sequence). This CDR3 is built from 17 residues. Unmatched junction bases numbered 15, after V lost 5 bases and J lost 3 bases. The CDR3 spells CASSVPYTRGTDYGYTF. CDR3 DNA: TGTGCCAGTAGTGTCCCATACACCAGGGGGACGGACTATGGCTACACCTTC. Together with reference TRBV19 and TRBJ1-2, the CDR3 gives the full variable domain: DGGITQSPKYLFRKEGQNVTLSCEQNLNHDAMYWYRQDPGQGLRLIYYSQIVNDFQKGDIAEGYSVSREKKESFPLTVTSAQKNPTAFYLCASSVPYTRGTDYGYTFGSGTRLTVV.

For this clone: The same CDR3 arises from other DNA sequences in this sample as well. The rearrangement joins TRBV3-1 (or the pseudogene TRBV3-2) to TRBJ1-3; D gene uncertain. V was shortened by 1 base and J by 1 base, with 8 bases between the two germline ends. This CDR3 comprises 15 residues. The germline V gene has CDR1 LGHDT and CDR2 YNNKEL (reference sequence). The CDR3, as DNA: TGTGCCAGCAGCCAAGTTGGAGGATCTGGAAACACCATATATTTT. It translates to CASSQVGGSGNTIYF.

The J gene is TRBJ1-2, the V gene TRBV29-1; a possible D gene is TRBD1 (6 bases). The CDR3 consists of 12 residues. The germline gives CDR1 SQVTM, CDR2 ANQGSEA. V was cut by 3 bases and J by 8 bases, with 13 bases left in between. CDR3 sequence: CSVDQGRRGYTF. The CDR3 nucleotides are TGCAGCGTTGATCAGGGGCGGAGGGGCTACACCTTC.

The CDR3 sequence: CASSEVSTGASQPQHF. DNA for the CDR3: TGTGCCAGCAGTGAAGTAAGTACAGGGGCCTCTCAGCCCCAGCATTTT. The rearrangement uses TRBV6-1 and TRBJ1-5; 7 nucleotides align to TRBD1. Per germline, CDR1 MNHNS and CDR2 SASEGT. V was clipped by 1 base and J by 6 bases; unmatched bases: 9. The CDR3 totals 16 residues.

The chain joins TRBV25-1 to TRBJ1-5, with D possibly TRBD1 on 6 matching bases. Trimming removed 3 bases from V and 0 bases from J, with 18 bases in between. Looked up from germline, CDR1 is MGHDK and CDR2 is SYGVNS. The CDR3 contains 18 residues. The CDR3, as DNA: TGTGCCAGCAGTGAGAACACCCGGACAGCGTATAGCAATCAGCCCCAGCATTTT. Protein product: CASSENTRTAYSNQPQHF.

This sequence joins TRBV19 and TRBJ2-5; the match to TRBD2 covers 10 bases. Germline V lookup: CDR1 LNHDA, CDR2 SQIVND (reference sequence). Trimming cost V 3 bases and J 0 bases; bases outside gene matches: 7. This CDR3 is built from 17 residues. The CDR3 here is CASSMPSGGWYQETQYF. In DNA, the CDR3 is TGTGCCAGTAGTATGCCTAGCGGGGGCTGGTACCAAGAGACCCAGTACTTC.

The rearrangement uses TRBV6-5 and TRBJ1-6, with D unresolved. Deletions cut 6 bases from V and 3 bases from J, with 3 bases between. Germline V gene sequence: CDR1 MNHEY, CDR2 SVGAGI. The CDR3 loop spans 12 amino acids. DNA of the CDR3: TGTGCCAGCAGCCGCTATAATTCACCCCTCCACTTT. This encodes CASSRYNSPLHF.

The CDR3 protein is CASSPRQRAGNTIYF. In nucleotides, the CDR3 is TGTGCCAGCAGCCCCAGACAGAGAGCCGGAAACACCATATATTTT. This rearrangement joins TRBV7-9 to TRBJ1-3, with D perhaps TRBD1 (5 bases). With 5 bases removed from V and 4 bases from J, the gap between germline ends came to 15 bases. Germline V lookup: CDR1 SEHNR, CDR2 FQNEAQ (reference sequence). This CDR3 is 15 amino acids long. The whole variable domain, remainder taken from reference TRBV7-9 and TRBJ1-3, is DTGVSQNPRHKITKRGQNVTFRCDPISEHNRLYWYRQTLGQGPEFLTYFQNEAQLEKSRLLSDRFSAERPKGSFSTLEIQRTEQGDSAMYLCASSPRQRAGNTIYFGEGSWLTVV.